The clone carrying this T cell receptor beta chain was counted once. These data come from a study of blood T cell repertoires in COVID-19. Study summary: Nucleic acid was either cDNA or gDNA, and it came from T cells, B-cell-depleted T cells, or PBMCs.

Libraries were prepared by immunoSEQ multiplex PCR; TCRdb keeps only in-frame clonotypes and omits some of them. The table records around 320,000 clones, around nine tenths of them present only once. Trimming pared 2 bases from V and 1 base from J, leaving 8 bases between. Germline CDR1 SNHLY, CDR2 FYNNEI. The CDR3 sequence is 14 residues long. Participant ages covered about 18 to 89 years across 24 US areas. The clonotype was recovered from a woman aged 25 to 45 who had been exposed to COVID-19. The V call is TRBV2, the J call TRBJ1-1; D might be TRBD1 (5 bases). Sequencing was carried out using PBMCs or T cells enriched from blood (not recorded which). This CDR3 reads CASSETTANTEAFF. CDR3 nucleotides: TGTGCCAGCAGTGAAACGACAGCGAACACTGAAGCTTTCTTT.